Listed below are T cell receptor beta chains from one sample, sequenced in a study of control samples from healthy donors and cancer patients. Produced via immunoSEQ multiplex PCR; TCRdb's table is partial and in-frame only. The table has about 110,000 clones, approximately 82% seen once. Material: blood. The receptors originated from a man aged 18 to 30 in good health. Both conserved end residues are part of each CDR3. The D gene is left open where the match is weak. Clone size appears in some rows only: once, few, many, or a class for an expanded clone.

>TRBV19|NA|TRBD2|TRBJ2-5
CASSPGGAETQYF
TGTGCCAGTAGTCCCGGGGGGGCCGAGACCCAGTACTTC
>TRBV29-1|NA|NA|TRBJ1-1
CSVSDRNTEAFF
TGCAGCGTTTCGGACAGGAACACTGAAGCTTTCTTT
>TRBV18|few|NA|TRBJ1-1
CASSPQGTEAFF
TGTGCCAGCTCTCCCCAAGGCACTGAAGCTTTCTTT
>TRBV6-4|NA|NA|TRBJ2-3
CASSSGAGDTQYF
TGTGCCAGCAGTTCGGGAGCGGGAGATACGCAGTATTTT
>TRBV5-1|once|TRBD2|TRBJ2-3
CASSLEWRGSTDTQYF
TGCGCCAGCAGCTTGGAATGGCGGGGGAGCACAGATACGCAGTATTTT
>TRBV5-8|NA|NA|TRBJ1-5
CASSLVPPGRNSNQPQHF
TGTGCCAGCAGCTTGGTACCTCCAGGGCGTAATAGCAATCAGCCCCAGCATTTT
>TRBV5-5|NA|NA|TRBJ1-1
CASSLGGSSAGAFF
TGTGCCAGCAGCCTCGGAGGTTCGTCGGCCGGAGCTTTCTTT
>TRBV11-1|NA|TRBD1|TRBJ1-1
CASSLTGRLNDEAFF
TGTGCCAGCAGCTTGACAGGGCGCCTGAATGATGAAGCTTTCTTT
>TRBV9|NA|NA|TRBJ2-7
CASSSGTGPYEQYF
TGTGCCAGCAGCTCCGGGACGGGACCCTACGAGCAGTACTTC
>TRBV7-2|NA|TRBD1|TRBJ2-2
CASSLEGTVNTGELFF
TGTGCCAGCAGCTTAGAAGGGACAGTGAACACCGGGGAGCTGTTTTTT
>TRBV7-9|NA|TRBD2|TRBJ2-1
CASSPGGASHEQFF
TGTGCCAGCAGCCCGGGGGGGGCTAGCCATGAGCAGTTCTTC
>TRBV6-5|NA|NA|TRBJ1-5
CASSQGLGGNQPQHF
TGTGCCAGCAGCCAAGGACTGGGAGGCAATCAGCCCCAGCATTTT
>TRBV28|NA|TRBD1|TRBJ1-5
CASGGTANQPQHF
TGTGCCAGCGGGGGGACAGCTAATCAGCCCCAGCATTTT
>TRBV9|NA|NA|TRBJ1-6
CASSALDSNSPLHF
TGTGCCAGCAGCGCACTGGACAGTAATTCACCCCTCCACTTT
>TRBV18|NA|NA|TRBJ1-1
CASTSTRNTEAFF
TGTGCCAGCACCTCCACGCGGAACACTGAAGCTTTCTTT
>TRBV4-2|NA|TRBD1|TRBJ2-3
CASSLHMGQSYTDTQYF
TGTGCCAGCAGCCTTCACATGGGACAGAGCTACACAGATACGCAGTATTTT